Included here is one T cell receptor beta chain sequence, with context. Its cognate antigen is unknown. Compared with germline, one end of the junction differs, possibly owing to a read error. The record originates from a study of vaccination and CD4 T cells after COVID-19. The CDR3 runs 14 residues. Germline V lookup: CDR1 LNHDA, CDR2 SQIVND (reference sequence). The Oncomine TCR Beta short-read assay sequenced DNA from cultured CD4+ T cells. TCRdb re-called the PCR reads through MiXCR, storing one row per CDR3 protein. The repertoire includes 19,000 or so distinct CDR3 sequences, roughly three fifths of them detected once, and around a tenth sits in the top ten. Treatment meaning: roughly 10-day PBMC culture with coronavirus spike peptide pools or control peptides (ViraFEST assay).

V gene TRBV19 combines with J gene TRBJ1-2, with no clear D. This clonotype was obtained from a human donor who had recovered from COVID-19. Sequenced material: CD4+ T cells from blood, cultured in vitro. The CDR3 reads CASSIWGSSGGYTF. The CDR3 DNA sequence: TGCGCCAGTAGTATTTGGGGATCGAGTGGTGGCTACACCTTC.